The 28 T cell receptor beta chains below come from one sample, sequenced in a study of T cells in Graves' hyperthyroidism and ophthalmopathy. It was RNA transcripts that yielded the amplified TCR beta CDR3 regions. Researchers ran a first-round RT-PCR on the TCR CDR3 using the HTBI primer set. MiXCR was run by TCRdb on the multiplex PCR reads, yielding one entry per CDR3 protein. The sample includes around 620,000 distinct CDR3 sequences, approximately 15% of them seen just once. Sequenced: blood. These receptors were collected from a woman under 30 with Graves' ophthalmopathy.

In its sample, this clonotype was seen many times. The chain has TRBV6-1 and TRBJ2-1; possibly TRBD2 for D (6 bases). Germline V gene sequence: CDR1 MNHNS, CDR2 SASEGT. The CDR3 runs 11 residues. V was trimmed by 7 bases and J by 10 bases, leaving 11 bases between them. CDR3 DNA sequence: TGTGCCAGCACGGAGGGAGGAGAGCAGTTCTTC. Translation gives CASTEGGEQFF.

This clonotype showed up many times. The chain is built from TRBV30 and TRBJ2-1; possibly TRBD2 for D (5 bases). The CDR3 length is 12 residues. Between the trimmed V and J ends, which lost 5 bases and 4 bases, there was a span of 9 bases. Germline V gives CDR1 GTSNPN, CDR2 SVGIG (reference sequence). DNA of the CDR3: TGTGCCTGGTTTGGAGGATACAATGAGCAGTTCTTC. Translation: CAWFGGYNEQFF.

The sample holds many counts of this clonotype. The CDR3 is CASSLSGGWYGYTF. The CDR3, as DNA: TGTGCCAGCAGTTTGTCAGGGGGATGGTATGGCTACACCTTC. The rearrangement links TRBV27 to TRBJ1-2; 7 nucleotides line up with TRBD1. Germline V gene lookup returns CDR1 MNHEY and CDR2 SMNVEV (reference sequence). The CDR3 totals 14 residues. Unmatched junction bases numbered 6, after V lost 3 bases and J lost 5 bases.

Ten or more counts support this clonotype. The rearrangement uses TRBV11-1 and TRBJ2-1; D possibly corresponds to TRBD2 (5 bases). The CDR3 loop spans 14 amino acids. Trimming shortened V by 3 bases and J by 2 bases, and 8 bases separated the two germline ends. The germline gives CDR1 SGHAT, CDR2 FQDESV (reference sequence). DNA for the CDR3: TGTGCCAGCAGCTTGAGGGCCCCCTACAATGAGCAGTTCTTC. Residues: CASSLRAPYNEQFF.

This clonotype was seen a handful of times. The chain is built from TRBV5-4 and TRBJ2-5; the match to TRBD2 covers 7 bases. The CDR3 consists of 16 residues. V gave up 0 bases and J gave up 0 bases; unmatched junction bases: 5. Germline V gene data show CDR1 as SGHNT and CDR2 as YYREEE (reference sequence). The CDR3: CASSLGLRGYQETQYF. The CDR3 bases are TGTGCCAGCAGCTTGGGTCTGCGGGGGTACCAAGAGACCCAGTACTTC.

This rearrangement joins TRBV20-1 to TRBJ2-1; no firm D call. Germline V gene data show CDR1 as DFQATT and CDR2 as SNEGSKA (reference sequence). The length of the CDR3 is 11 residues. The V end lost 0 bases, the J end lost 10 bases, and 7 bases lay between the germline ends. The CDR3, as DNA: TGCAGTGCTAGAGACTCTTACGAGCAGTTCTTC. This sequence encodes CSARDSYEQFF.

The V and J genes are TRBV27 and TRBJ1-5; D gene ambiguous. This CDR3 is 14 amino acids long. With 5 bases removed from V and 0 bases from J, the gap between germline ends came to 8 bases. The germline V gene encodes CDR1 MNHEY and CDR2 SMNVEV (reference sequence). DNA of the CDR3: TGTGCCAGCAGTCCTGGAATTAGCAATCAGCCCCAGCATTTT. As protein: CASSPGISNQPQHF.

This clonotype was seen a handful of times. A much larger clone lies a single base off, so this may be a read error. V is TRBV28 and J is TRBJ2-3; 7 positions agree with TRBD1. The end of the DNA fits TRBJ1-5 better, so the J call may be wrong. There are 16 residues in the CDR3. Germline V gene data show CDR1 as MDHEN and CDR2 as SYDVKM. CDR3 sequence reads: CASSLRSDRLTDTQHF. The CDR3 region has the DNA TGTGCCAGCAGTCTACGATCGGACAGGCTCACAGATACGCAGCATTTT.

J is TRBJ2-6 and V is TRBV20-1, with TRBD2 matching over 7 bases. The CDR3 spans 18 residues. Trimming removed 7 bases from V and 0 bases from J; junction bases left unmatched: 15. CDR1 is DFQATT, CDR2 SNEGSKA, per germline (reference sequence). Here the CDR3 reads CSVWDYKPRNSGANVLTF. CDR3 in DNA: TGCAGTGTATGGGACTACAAACCCAGAAACTCTGGGGCCAACGTCCTGACTTTC.

About this clonotype itself: A much larger clone lies one base from this, so it may be a read error. The chain uses TRBV12-3 or TRBV12-4 and TRBJ2-2, with unresolved D. The CDR3 has 15 amino acids. In nucleotides, the CDR3 is TGTGTCAGCAGTTTTCTCCAGGCGAACACCGGGGAGCTGTTTTTT. It yields the protein CVSSFLQANTGELFF.

This clonotype was seen ten or more times. V usage is TRBV28 and J usage is TRBJ2-3; 9 bases match TRBD1. CDR3 length: 17 residues. Unmatched junction bases numbered 11, after V lost 5 bases and J lost 2 bases. CDR1 MDHEN and CDR2 SYDVKM come from the germline V gene. This CDR3 is CASSPPDRGKNTDTQYF. CDR3 sequence (DNA): TGTGCCAGCAGTCCCCCGGACAGGGGAAAAAACACAGATACGCAGTATTTT. The complete variable domain, with remaining parts taken from reference TRBV28 and TRBJ2-3, reads DVKVTQSSRYLVKRTGEKVFLECVQDMDHENMFWYRQDPGLGLRLIYFSYDVKMKEKGDIPEGYSVSREKKERFSLILESASTNQTSMYLCASSPPDRGKNTDTQYFGPGTRLTVL.

The genes are TRBV19 and TRBJ2-1, with D maybe TRBD1 (5 bases). The V gene's germline CDR1 is LNHDA and CDR2 SQIVND (reference sequence). Trimming shortened V by 10 bases and J by 0 bases, and 31 bases separated the two germline ends. The length of the CDR3 is 20 residues. The CDR3 sequence is CATTPKGVTIGRSSYNEQFF. The CDR3 DNA reads TGTGCCACCACTCCTAAAGGGGTTACGATCGGACGGAGCTCCTACAATGAGCAGTTCTTC.

This CDR3 is CASSPGTSGLASYEQYF. The CDR3 bases are TGCGCCAGCAGCCCTGGGACTAGCGGGTTAGCATCCTACGAGCAGTACTTC. V usage is TRBV4-1 and J usage is TRBJ2-7, with 12 bases that match TRBD2. The CDR3 runs to 17 residues. Germline lookup yields CDR1 MGHRA and CDR2 YSYEKL. The V gene end was trimmed by 4 bases and the J gene end by 1 base; junction bases not matched to a gene: 8.

This clonotype has ten or more counts. The chain employs TRBV24-1 and TRBJ2-5; 14 nucleotides align to TRBD2. This CDR3 contains 18 residues. The germline V gene encodes CDR1 KGHDR and CDR2 SFDVKD. The V gene end was trimmed by 3 bases and the J gene end by 4 bases; junction bases not matched to a gene: 9. CDR3 DNA sequence: TGTGCCACCAGTGATCCGAGACTAGCGGGAGGGCCGAGAGAGACCCAGTACTTC. It specifies CATSDPRLAGGPRETQYF.

This clonotype was counted a few times. CDR3 protein: CASSQKRQGNTDTQYF. CDR3 in DNA: TGTGCCAGCAGCCAAAAGAGGCAGGGAAACACAGATACGCAGTATTTT. The rearrangement joins TRBV4-2 to TRBJ2-3, with D tentatively TRBD1 (5 bases). There are 16 residues in the CDR3. Trimming removed 2 bases from V and 2 bases from J, with 14 bases in between. Germline V gene data show CDR1 as LGHNA and CDR2 as YNFKEQ.

V usage is TRBV7-3 and J usage is TRBJ2-3, with 9 bases identical to TRBD2. Germline CDR1 SGHTA, CDR2 FQGTGA. This CDR3 region has 15 residues. J was trimmed by 7 bases and V by 7 bases; bases with no gene match: 12. The CDR3 loop is CASIAGGRAWYTQYF. CDR3 in DNA: TGTGCCAGCATCGCGGGGGGGAGGGCGTGGTATACGCAGTATTTT.

This clonotype was detected many times. The chain has TRBV27 and TRBJ1-5; D call uncertain. CDR3 length: 12 amino acids. V was clipped by 8 bases and J by 3 bases, with 8 bases between them. The germline V gene encodes CDR1 MNHEY and CDR2 SMNVEV (reference sequence). CDR3 nucleotide sequence: TGTGCCAGCCGCACTTCCAATCAGCCCCAGCATTTT. Protein product: CASRTSNQPQHF.

This clonotype has a count of ten or more. The chain combines TRBV12-3 or TRBV12-4 with TRBJ1-2; D is unclear. With 1 base removed from V and 8 bases from J, the gap between germline ends came to 14 bases. The CDR3 loop spans 14 amino acids. The CDR3 region is CASSLGSRSRGYTF. Here the CDR3 DNA reads TGTGCCAGCAGTTTAGGCAGCAGGTCGAGGGGCTACACCTTC.

The V call is TRBV29-1, the J call TRBJ2-7; D might be TRBD1 (6 bases). Germline V gene sequence: CDR1 SQVTM, CDR2 ANQGSEA. CDR3 length equals 14 residues. Deletions cut 2 bases from V and 7 bases from J, with 18 bases between. CDR3 loop: CSVETSYIGGEQYF. In DNA form, the CDR3 reads TGCAGCGTTGAAACATCATACATAGGGGGAGAGCAGTACTTC.

The gene calls are TRBV4-2 and TRBJ2-7, with TRBD2 identical over 7 bases. There are 15 residues in the CDR3. Germline V gives CDR1 LGHNA, CDR2 YNFKEQ. Losses at the gene ends were 1 base for V and 1 base for J; bases not matched to a gene: 4. CDR3 sequence: CASSQGSGGSYEQYF. For the CDR3, the DNA is TGTGCCAGCAGCCAAGGGTCGGGAGGATCCTACGAGCAGTACTTC.

V gene TRBV9 combines with J gene TRBJ2-1; 8 bases map to TRBD2. V lost 3 bases and J lost 0; bases outside the gene matches: 11. The CDR3 extends over 18 amino acids. From germline, CDR1 is SGDLS and CDR2 YYNGEE. CDR3 region: CASSEELAAPSSYNEQFF. The CDR3 bases are TGTGCCAGCAGCGAAGAACTAGCGGCGCCAAGCTCCTACAATGAGCAGTTCTTC. Looking up the rest from reference TRBV9 and TRBJ2-1 gives the full variable domain: DSGVTQTPKHLITATGQRVTLRCSPRSGDLSVYWYQQSLDQGLQFLIQYYNGEERAKGNILERFSAQQFPDLHSELNLSSLELGDSALYFCASSEELAAPSSYNEQFFGPGTRLTVL.

The CDR3 region has the DNA TGTGCCAGCAGTTTCGGGGGTGCCCCCCATGGGCAGTTCTTC. Protein sequence: CASSFGGAPHGQFF. The rearrangement joins TRBV12-3 or TRBV12-4 to TRBJ2-1, with D maybe TRBD2 (6 bases). V dropped 3 bases and J dropped 12 bases, with 18 bases sitting between them. The CDR3 contains 14 residues.

This clonotype was picked up many times. The rearrangement uses TRBV7-2 and TRBJ2-1, with D unclear. Germline lookup yields CDR1 SGHTA and CDR2 FQGNSA. V lost 4 bases, J lost 4 bases, and 8 bases lay in between. This CDR3 is built from 13 residues. The CDR3, as DNA: TGTGCCAGCAGCTCTACGCTTTACAATGAGCAGTTCTTC. Translating it yields CASSSTLYNEQFF. Combining the CDR3 with reference TRBV7-2 and TRBJ2-1 gives the whole variable domain GAGVSQSPSNKVTEKGKDVELRCDPISGHTALYWYRQSLGQGLEFLIYFQGNSAPDKSGLPSDRFSAERTGGSVSTLTIQRTQQEDSAVYLCASSSTLYNEQFFGPGTRLTVL.

This clonotype occurred a few times. The chain is built from TRBV5-8 and TRBJ2-7; 10 nucleotides agree with TRBD1. After removal of 5 bases from V and 5 bases from J, the junction contained 7 bases not matched to a gene. The CDR3 extends over 14 amino acids. From germline, CDR1 is SGHTS and CDR2 YDEGEE. In DNA form, the CDR3 reads TGTGCCAGCAGTGTGGGACAGGGGCTGAACGAGCAGTACTTC. Translation gives CASSVGQGLNEQYF.

This clonotype was observed at least ten times. The rearrangement links TRBV2 to TRBJ2-5; D is ambiguous. In germline, CDR1 is SNHLY, CDR2 FYNNEI. The CDR3 runs to 13 residues. V was cut by 2 bases and J by 3 bases, with 7 bases left in between. The CDR3 sequence: CASSELSEETQYF. The CDR3 nucleotides read TGTGCCAGCAGTGAATTGTCCGAAGAGACCCAGTACTTC. Supplemented by reference TRBV2 and TRBJ2-5, the full variable domain reads EPEVTQTPSHQVTQMGQEVILRCVPISNHLYFYWYRQILGQKVEFLVSFYNNEISEKSEIFDDQFSVERPDGSNFTLKIRSTKLEDSAMYFCASSELSEETQYFGPGTRLLVL.

At least ten counts were recorded for this clonotype. V and J are TRBV11-2 and TRBJ2-7, with a possible D match to TRBD1 (5 bases). Germline V gene lookup returns CDR1 SGHAT and CDR2 FQNNGV. This CDR3 has 16 amino acids. V was trimmed by 1 base and J by 6 bases, leaving 19 bases between them. CDR3 sequence (DNA): TGTGCCAGCAGCTTAGTCAGAACCGTCTTTAGGGGCGAGCAGTACTTC. Its protein product is CASSLVRTVFRGEQYF.

The chain couples TRBV24-1 to TRBJ1-2, with 7 bases identical to TRBD1. V gave up 4 bases and J gave up 5 bases; unmatched junction bases: 6. The CDR3 is 14 residues long. The V gene's germline CDR1 is KGHDR and CDR2 SFDVKD. CDR3 region: CATSDPGTEYGYTF. The CDR3 coding sequence is TGTGCCACCAGTGACCCCGGGACAGAGTATGGCTACACCTTC.

This clonotype was detected ten times or more. This chain links TRBV27 with TRBJ2-7; 13 bases are a match to TRBD2. CDR1 and CDR2 from the germline V gene are MNHEY and SMNVEV (reference sequence). The CDR3 contains 15 residues. The trim removed 4 bases at V and 6 bases at J, leaving 6 bases unmatched. The CDR3 DNA reads as TGTGCCAGCAGTTCCGGGACTAGCGGGAAGGGCGAGCAGTACTTC. It yields the protein CASSSGTSGKGEQYF.